These 16 T cell receptor beta chains originate from one sample sequenced in a study of identical twins. TCRdb recomputed calls from the 5' RACE reads with MiXCR, one row per CDR3 protein. The table lists 1.5 million to 2 million distinct CDR3 sequences, roughly a third of them singletons. The sample was cord blood. The receptors were gathered from a newborn girl in good health.

The chain joins TRBV7-2 to TRBJ2-3, with D unresolved. This CDR3 region has 14 residues. Per the germline V gene, CDR1 is SGHTA and CDR2 is FQGNSA. Trimming took 5 bases from V and 2 from J, leaving 11 bases between them. CDR3 sequence reads: CASSVRAFTDTQYF. The CDR3 DNA sequence: TGTGCCAGCAGCGTCCGGGCCTTCACAGATACGCAGTATTTT.

This clonotype was picked up a small number of times. The CDR3 region has the DNA TGTGCCAGCAAGGGGACAGGGCCCTATGGCTACACCTTC. Protein sequence: CASKGTGPYGYTF. The J gene is TRBJ1-2, the V gene TRBV2; 9 nucleotides match TRBD1. Germline CDR1 reads SNHLY; CDR2 reads FYNNEI. The CDR3 loop spans 13 amino acids. V gave up 7 bases and J gave up 4 bases; unmatched junction bases: 4.

The J gene is TRBJ2-2, the V gene TRBV3-1, with 7 bases aligning to TRBD1. With V trimmed by 8 bases and J by 1 base, 4 bases remained unmatched. The CDR3 contains 14 residues. Germline assignment: CDR1 LGHDT and CDR2 YNNKEL (reference sequence). The CDR3 region has the DNA TGTGCCAGCCAACGACAGGGGAACACCGGGGAGCTGTTTTTT. The encoded protein is CASQRQGNTGELFF.

The count of this clonotype is one. The junction shows a germline mismatch at one end, possibly a read error. This sequence joins TRBV28 and TRBJ2-4; D is perhaps TRBD1 (5 bases). CDR1 and CDR2 (germline): MDHEN, SYDVKM. The CDR3 loop spans 15 amino acids. The CDR3 reads CASSSRTGFENVQYF. CDR3 sequence (DNA): TGTGCCAGCAGTTCGCGAACAGGTTTCGAAAACGTTCAGTACTTC.

This clonotype came up many times. The J gene is TRBJ2-3, the V gene TRBV5-1; 7 bases match TRBD1. Germline V gene lookup returns CDR1 SGHRS and CDR2 YFSETQ. The CDR3 spans 19 residues. The junction had 19 bases not matched to a gene; V was cut back by 4 bases and J by 2 bases. For the CDR3, the DNA is TGCGCCAGCAGCACCCTTAGGGCGATTTCGGGACAGACCACAGATACGCAGTATTTT. This sequence encodes CASSTLRAISGQTTDTQYF.

This clonotype was seen a few times. V usage is TRBV5-6 and J usage is TRBJ1-6; 8 bases fit TRBD1. V lost 4 bases to trimming and J lost 9 bases; unmatched junction nucleotides: 9. The length of the CDR3 is 15 residues. Germline CDR1 SGHDT, CDR2 YYEEEE. In DNA form, the CDR3 reads TGTGCCAGCAGCACCCCGGGACAGGAGCTTTCACCCCTCCACTTT. Protein: CASSTPGQELSPLHF.

This chain connects TRBV30 to TRBJ2-7; no clear D. CDR1 and CDR2 (germline): GTSNPN, SVGIG (reference sequence). V was trimmed by 1 base and J by 3 bases, leaving 4 bases between them. CDR3 length equals 11 residues. CDR3 residues: CAWSDNYEQYF. Written as DNA, the CDR3 is TGTGCCTGGAGTGACAACTACGAGCAGTACTTC.

Only a few counts were recorded for this clonotype. This rearrangement joins TRBV6-5 to TRBJ2-7; the D is unclear. This CDR3 has 13 residues. Trimming left V 7 bases short and J 0 bases short, with 10 bases between. Germline CDR1 MNHEY, CDR2 SVGAGI. The CDR3 nucleotides read TGTGCCAGCACCAAACAGAGCTCCTACGAGCAGTACTTC. This sequence encodes CASTKQSSYEQYF.

This clonotype was detected only a few times. J is TRBJ2-3 and V is TRBV6-2 or TRBV6-3; 9 bases are a match to TRBD1. In germline, CDR1 is MNHEY, CDR2 SVGEGT. The CDR3 is 17 residues long. After removal of 6 bases from V and 4 bases from J, the junction contained 14 bases not matched to a gene. CDR3 in amino acids: CASRHIWRDREADTQYF. CDR3 DNA sequence: TGTGCCAGCAGGCATATATGGCGGGACAGGGAGGCAGATACGCAGTATTTT.

The chain links TRBV20-1 to TRBJ2-7; 8 positions match TRBD1. V lost 1 base to trimming and J lost 2 bases; unmatched junction nucleotides: 10. Germline CDR1 reads DFQATT; CDR2 reads SNEGSKA (reference sequence). CDR3 length: 16 residues. CDR3 sequence reads: CSARGGADRGAYEQYF. In nucleotides, the CDR3 is TGCAGTGCTAGAGGGGGGGCCGACAGGGGTGCCTACGAGCAGTACTTC.

This rearrangement joins TRBV12-3 or TRBV12-4 to TRBJ2-1; TRBD2 agrees at 11 bases. The CDR3 has 18 amino acids. Germline trimming cut 6 bases from V and 0 bases from J; bases unmatched to any gene: 10. DNA of the CDR3: TGTGCCAGCAGAGGGCTAGCGGGGGGTTTGATCTCCTACAATGAGCAGTTCTTC. It yields the protein CASRGLAGGLISYNEQFF.

A note on this clonotype: The junction differs from germline at one of its ends, possibly a read error. The chain couples TRBV20-1 to TRBJ1-1; a weak D match, TRBD1 (5 bases). CDR1 and CDR2 (germline): DFQATT, SNEGSKA (reference sequence). The CDR3 has 14 residues. The CDR3: CSAGEGPLNTEAFF. The CDR3 bases are TGCAGTGCTGGAGAGGGACCCCTGAACACTGAAGCTTTCTTT.

The CDR3 DNA sequence: TGCAGTGCTAGCCCGTTAGCGGCTAGCTCCTACAATGAGCAGTTCTTC. Protein: CSASPLAASSYNEQFF. J is TRBJ2-1 and V is TRBV20-1; D is possibly TRBD2 (6 bases). Trimming took off 3 bases at V and 0 bases at J, with 15 bases between the two ends. CDR3 length: 16 residues. Per germline, CDR1 DFQATT and CDR2 SNEGSKA (reference sequence).

This clonotype has only a few counts. The chain carries TRBV24-1 and TRBJ2-6, with D hard to call. From germline, CDR1 is KGHDR and CDR2 SFDVKD. V was trimmed by 1 base and J by 13 bases, leaving 7 bases between them. The CDR3 runs to 12 residues. CDR3 amino acids: CATSDFQPVLTF. The CDR3 bases are TGTGCCACCAGTGATTTTCAGCCAGTCCTGACTTTC.

V usage is TRBV2 and J usage is TRBJ2-3; 7 bases match TRBD2. The V and J ends lost 7 bases and 6 bases, in that order; junction bases with no gene match: 10. Germline V lookup: CDR1 SNHLY, CDR2 FYNNEI. The CDR3 is 14 amino acids. This chain's CDR3 is CASKPSGGYDTQYF. CDR3 sequence (DNA): TGTGCCAGCAAGCCATCCGGGGGGTATGATACGCAGTATTTT.

Turning to this clonotype: A much larger clone lies one base from this, so it may be a read error. The chain has TRBV12-3 or TRBV12-4 and TRBJ2-3, with D uncertain. The CDR3 totals 13 residues. V was clipped by 8 bases and J by 9 bases, with 18 bases between them. For the CDR3, the DNA is TGTGCCAGCGGTCCCGCCGCGACCCAGACGCAGTATTTT. Amino acid sequence: CASGPAATQTQYF.